The text below deals with one T cell receptor beta chain. This specimen comes from a study of blood T cell repertoires in COVID-19. In the study overall: COVID-19 samples, acute and convalescent, were from the United States, Italy and Spain. T cells, B-cell-depleted T cells, or PBMCs provided the cDNA or gDNA that served as material.

Original processing notes: From reference gene primer amplification, estimates of nucleated cell counts were derived. Produced via immunoSEQ multiplex PCR; TCRdb's table is partial and in-frame only. D and trimming come from the DNA, and the V and J calls and clone size come from that table. This table has about 47,000 clones, 81% appearing once. The V gene's germline CDR1 is KGHSH and CDR2 LQKENI. The CDR3 has 14 amino acids. V was trimmed by 0 bases and J by 8 bases, leaving 13 bases between them. The TCR comes from a woman aged 80 or over with COVID-19, enrolled during active disease. This chain joins TRBV18 and TRBJ1-2; D is ambiguous. Sequenced sample: peripheral blood. The CDR3 DNA follows: TGTGCCAGCTCACCACCGAGCAGACCAGGAGGCTACACCTTC. Amino acid sequence: CASSPPSRPGGYTF.